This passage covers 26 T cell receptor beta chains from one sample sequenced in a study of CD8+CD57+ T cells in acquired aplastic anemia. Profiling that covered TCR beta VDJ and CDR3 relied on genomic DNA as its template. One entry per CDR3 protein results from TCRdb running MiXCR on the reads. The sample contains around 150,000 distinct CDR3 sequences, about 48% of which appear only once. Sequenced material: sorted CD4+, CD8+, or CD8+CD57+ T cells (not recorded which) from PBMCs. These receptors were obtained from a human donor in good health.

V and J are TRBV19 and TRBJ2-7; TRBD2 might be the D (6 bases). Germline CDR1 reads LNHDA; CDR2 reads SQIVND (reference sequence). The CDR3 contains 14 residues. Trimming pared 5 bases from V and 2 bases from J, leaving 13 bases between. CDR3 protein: CASSDGSRTYEQYF. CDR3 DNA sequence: TGTGCCAGTAGTGACGGGAGTAGGACCTACGAGCAGTACTTC.

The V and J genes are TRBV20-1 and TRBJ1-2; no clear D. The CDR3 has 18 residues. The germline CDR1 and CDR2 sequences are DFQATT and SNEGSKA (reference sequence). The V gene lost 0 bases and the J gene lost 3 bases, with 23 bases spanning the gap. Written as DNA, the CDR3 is TGCAGTGCTAGAGATCAAGTAATTGACGGCAAGCCGCACTATGGCTACACCTTC. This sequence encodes CSARDQVIDGKPHYGYTF.

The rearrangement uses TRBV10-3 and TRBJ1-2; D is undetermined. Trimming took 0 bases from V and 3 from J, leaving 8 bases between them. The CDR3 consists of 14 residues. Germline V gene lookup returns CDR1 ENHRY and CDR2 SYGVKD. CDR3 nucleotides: TGTGCCATCAGTGAGTCGTTCAGCCACTATGGCTACACCTTC. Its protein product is CAISESFSHYGYTF.

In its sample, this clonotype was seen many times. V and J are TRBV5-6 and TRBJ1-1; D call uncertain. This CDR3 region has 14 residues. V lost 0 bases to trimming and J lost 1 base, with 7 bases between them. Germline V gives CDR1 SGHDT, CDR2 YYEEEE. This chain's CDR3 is CASSLALRNTEAFF. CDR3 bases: TGTGCCAGCAGCTTGGCCCTTAGGAACACTGAAGCTTTCTTT.

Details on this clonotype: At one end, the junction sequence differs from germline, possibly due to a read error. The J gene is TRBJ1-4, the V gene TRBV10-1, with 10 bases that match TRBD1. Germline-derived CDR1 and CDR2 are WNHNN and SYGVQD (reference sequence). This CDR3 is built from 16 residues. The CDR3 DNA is TGTGCCAGCAGTTCCGGGACAGGGGTAACTAATGAAAAACTGTTTTTT. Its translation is CASSSGTGVTNEKLFF.

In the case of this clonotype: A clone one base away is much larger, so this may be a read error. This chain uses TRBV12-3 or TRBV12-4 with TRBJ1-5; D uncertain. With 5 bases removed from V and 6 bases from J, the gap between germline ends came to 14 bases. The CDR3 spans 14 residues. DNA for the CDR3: TGTGCCAGCAGTATCTCGGGGTACAGTCAGCCCCAGCATTTT. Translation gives CASSISGYSQPQHF.

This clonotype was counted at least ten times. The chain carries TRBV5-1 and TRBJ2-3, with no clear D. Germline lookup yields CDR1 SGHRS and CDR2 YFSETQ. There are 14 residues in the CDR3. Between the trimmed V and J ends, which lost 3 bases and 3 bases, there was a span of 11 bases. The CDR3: CASSSGLGTDTQYF. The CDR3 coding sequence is TGCGCCAGCAGCTCGGGTCTGGGGACAGATACGCAGTATTTT.

In DNA form, the CDR3 reads TGCAGTGCTAGAGGTGGTCAGGTCGAAATCTATGGCTACACCTTC. Its protein product is CSARGGQVEIYGYTF. The rearrangement links TRBV20-1 to TRBJ1-2; D unresolved. Trimming removed 1 base from V and 4 bases from J, with 16 bases in between. Germline V lookup: CDR1 DFQATT, CDR2 SNEGSKA (reference sequence). This CDR3 has 15 residues.

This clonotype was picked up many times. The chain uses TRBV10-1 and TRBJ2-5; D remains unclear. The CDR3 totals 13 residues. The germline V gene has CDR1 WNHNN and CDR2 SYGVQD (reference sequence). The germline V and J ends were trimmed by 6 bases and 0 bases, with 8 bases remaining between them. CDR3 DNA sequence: TGCGCCAGCAGCCGGAACCACCAAGAGACCCAGTACTTC. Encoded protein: CASSRNHQETQYF.

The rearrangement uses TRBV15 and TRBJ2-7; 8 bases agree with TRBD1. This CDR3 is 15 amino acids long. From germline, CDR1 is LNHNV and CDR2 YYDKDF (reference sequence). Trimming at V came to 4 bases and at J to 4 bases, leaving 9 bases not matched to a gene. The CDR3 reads CATSKYGQGGYEQYF. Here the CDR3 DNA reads TGTGCCACCAGCAAGTATGGACAGGGTGGTTACGAGCAGTACTTC.

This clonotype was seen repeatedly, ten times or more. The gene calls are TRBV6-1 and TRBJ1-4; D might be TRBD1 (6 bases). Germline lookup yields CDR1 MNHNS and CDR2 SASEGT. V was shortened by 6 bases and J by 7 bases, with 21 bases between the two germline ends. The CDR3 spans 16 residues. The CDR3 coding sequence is TGTGCCAGCAGCGAACGAGGGGGATCGCTCGGTGAAAAACTGTTTTTT. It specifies CASSERGGSLGEKLFF.

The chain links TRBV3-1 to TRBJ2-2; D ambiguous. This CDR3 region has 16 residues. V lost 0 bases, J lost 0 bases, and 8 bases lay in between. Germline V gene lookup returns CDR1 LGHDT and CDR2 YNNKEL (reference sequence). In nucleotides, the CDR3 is TGTGCCAGCAGCCAAGATCTAAACTCGAACACCGGGGAGCTGTTTTTT. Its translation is CASSQDLNSNTGELFF.

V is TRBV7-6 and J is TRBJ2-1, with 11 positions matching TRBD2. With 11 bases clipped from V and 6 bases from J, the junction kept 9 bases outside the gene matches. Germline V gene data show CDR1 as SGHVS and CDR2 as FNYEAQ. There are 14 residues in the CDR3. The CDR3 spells CAHSGGDSPNEQFF. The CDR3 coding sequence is TGTGCCCATAGCGGGGGGGACTCCCCCAATGAGCAGTTCTTC. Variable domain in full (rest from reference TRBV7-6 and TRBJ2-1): GAGVSQSPRYKVTKRGQDVALRCDPISGHVSLYWYRQALGQGPEFLTYFNYEAQQDKSGLPNDRFSAERPEGSISTLTIQRTEQRDSAMYRCAHSGGDSPNEQFFGPGTRLTVL.

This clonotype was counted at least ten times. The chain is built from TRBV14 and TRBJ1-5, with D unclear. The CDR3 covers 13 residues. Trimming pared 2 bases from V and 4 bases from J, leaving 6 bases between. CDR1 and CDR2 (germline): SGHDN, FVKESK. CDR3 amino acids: CASSQHLNQPQHF. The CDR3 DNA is TGTGCCAGCAGCCAACATTTAAATCAGCCCCAGCATTTT.

As DNA, the CDR3 is TGTGCCAGCAGTTTCAGCGTCTCGAACACTGAAGCTTTCTTT. Translated: CASSFSVSNTEAFF. The chain is built from TRBV12-3 or TRBV12-4 and TRBJ1-1; D unresolved. This CDR3 contains 14 residues. Trimming shortened V by 3 bases and J by 1 base, and 9 bases separated the two germline ends.

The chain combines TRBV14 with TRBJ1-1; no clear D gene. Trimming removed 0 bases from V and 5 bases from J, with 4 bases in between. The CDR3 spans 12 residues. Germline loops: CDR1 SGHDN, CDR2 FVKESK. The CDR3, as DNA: TGTGCCAGCAGCCAAGATAGGACTGAAGCTTTCTTT. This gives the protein CASSQDRTEAFF.

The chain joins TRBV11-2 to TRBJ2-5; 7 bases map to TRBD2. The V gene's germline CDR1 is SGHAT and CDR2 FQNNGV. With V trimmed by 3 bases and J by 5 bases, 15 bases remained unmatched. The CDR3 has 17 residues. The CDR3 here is CASSFYSQRGLGETQYF. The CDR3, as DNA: TGTGCCAGCAGCTTCTATTCCCAGCGGGGATTAGGGGAGACCCAGTACTTC.

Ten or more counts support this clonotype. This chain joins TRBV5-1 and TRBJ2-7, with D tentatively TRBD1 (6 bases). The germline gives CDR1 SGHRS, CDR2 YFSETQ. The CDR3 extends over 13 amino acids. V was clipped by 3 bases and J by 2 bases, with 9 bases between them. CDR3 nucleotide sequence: TGCGCCAGCAGCTGGGACACCCCCTACGAGCAGTACTTC. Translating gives CASSWDTPYEQYF.

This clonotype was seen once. The DNA of the CDR3 is TGTGCCACCAGTGATTCTGGGGGAGTTAGCACAGATACGCAGTATTTT. This encodes CATSDSGGVSTDTQYF. V gene TRBV24-1 combines with J gene TRBJ2-3; D tentatively reads TRBD1 or TRBD2 (5 bases each). This CDR3 has 16 residues. Germline V gene lookup returns CDR1 KGHDR and CDR2 SFDVKD. Trimming left V 2 bases short and J 0 bases short, with 11 bases between.

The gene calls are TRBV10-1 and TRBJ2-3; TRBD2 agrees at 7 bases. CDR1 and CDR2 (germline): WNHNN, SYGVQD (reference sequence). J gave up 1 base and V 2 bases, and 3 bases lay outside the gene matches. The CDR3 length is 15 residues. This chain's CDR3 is CASSEVLAGTDTQYF. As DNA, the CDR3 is TGCGCCAGCAGTGAGGTCCTAGCGGGCACAGATACGCAGTATTTT.

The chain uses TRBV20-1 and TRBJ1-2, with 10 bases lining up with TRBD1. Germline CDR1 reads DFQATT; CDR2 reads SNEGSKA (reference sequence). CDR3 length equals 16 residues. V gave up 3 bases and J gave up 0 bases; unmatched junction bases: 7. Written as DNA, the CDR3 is TGCAGTGCTAGTCCGGGACAGGGGCAGGCTAACTATGGCTACACCTTC. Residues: CSASPGQGQANYGYTF.

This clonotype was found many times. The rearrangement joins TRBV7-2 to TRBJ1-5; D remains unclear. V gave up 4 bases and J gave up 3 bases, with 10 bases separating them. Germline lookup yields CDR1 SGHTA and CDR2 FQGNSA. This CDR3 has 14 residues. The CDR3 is CASSSTGINQPQHF. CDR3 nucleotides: TGTGCCAGCAGCTCCACGGGGATCAATCAGCCCCAGCATTTT.

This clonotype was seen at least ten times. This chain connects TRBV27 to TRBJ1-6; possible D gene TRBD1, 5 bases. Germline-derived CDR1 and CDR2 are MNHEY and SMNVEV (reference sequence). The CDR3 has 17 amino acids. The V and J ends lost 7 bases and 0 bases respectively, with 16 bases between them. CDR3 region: CASKPSEGSSYNSPLHF. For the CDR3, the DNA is TGTGCCAGCAAACCGAGTGAGGGGAGCTCCTATAATTCACCCCTCCACTTT.

The CDR3 sequence: CASSHRPGLAGPNTGELFF. Written as DNA, the CDR3 is TGTGCCAGCAGCCATAGGCCGGGACTAGCGGGCCCGAACACCGGGGAGCTGTTTTTT. The rearrangement uses TRBV3-1 and TRBJ2-2; 12 bases are a match to TRBD2. The CDR3 spans 19 residues. The J segment lost 0 bases and the V segment lost 3 bases, leaving 8 bases of the junction unmatched. The germline V gene encodes CDR1 LGHDT and CDR2 YNNKEL (reference sequence).

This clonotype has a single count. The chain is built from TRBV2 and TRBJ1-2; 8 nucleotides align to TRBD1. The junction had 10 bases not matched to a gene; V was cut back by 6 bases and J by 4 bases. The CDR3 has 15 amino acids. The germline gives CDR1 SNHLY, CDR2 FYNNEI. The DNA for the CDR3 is TGTGCCAGCAGGGACAGGGTCGAAGAGACCTATGGCTACACCTTC. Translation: CASRDRVEETYGYTF.

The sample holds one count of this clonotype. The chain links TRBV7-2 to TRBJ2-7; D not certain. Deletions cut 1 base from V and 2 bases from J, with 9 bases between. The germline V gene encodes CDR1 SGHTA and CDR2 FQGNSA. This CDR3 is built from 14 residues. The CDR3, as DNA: TGTGCCAGCAGCTTAGTTGGCATCACCTACGAGCAGTACTTC. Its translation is CASSLVGITYEQYF. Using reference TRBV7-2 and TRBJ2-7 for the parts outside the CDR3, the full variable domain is GAGVSQSPSNKVTEKGKDVELRCDPISGHTALYWYRQSLGQGLEFLIYFQGNSAPDKSGLPSDRFSAERTGGSVSTLTIQRTQQEDSAVYLCASSLVGITYEQYFGPGTRLTVT.